This T cell receptor (beta chain) emerged from a study of PD-1 blockade in classical Hodgkin lymphoma. Study outcomes and limitations: Exclusion was the outcome for patients who began nivolumab under 1 year after ASCT. Diminished baseline TCR diversity has been reported in newly diagnosed patients relative to healthy donors. Diversity in CD4+ TCRs, unlike that measured in CD8+ TCRs, had risen significantly by C4D1.

The CDR3 has 14 residues. From germline, CDR1 is MGHRA and CDR2 YSYEKL. Time point indicated: cycle 4 day 1 (C4D1), after 6 weeks of nivolumab. Each and every patient relapsed after autologous stem cell transplantation, and patients got differing brentuximab vedotin exposure. About this clone itself: As yet, its antigen is unknown.

Repertoires were generated with immunoSEQ multiplex PCR, while TCRdb's copy carries only in-frame clones and drops some. The table has about 44,000 clones, 66% seen once. Sequenced here: peripheral blood mononuclear cells (PBMCs), sampled before the fourth cycle of nivolumab. The sequence came from a human donor with classical Hodgkin lymphoma. The gene calls are TRBV4-1 and TRBJ2-5; D call uncertain. The last part of the DNA fits TRBJ2-7 better; the J call may be wrong. CDR3 region: CASSLSASAREQYF. The DNA for the CDR3 is TGCGCCAGCAGCCTAAGTGCGTCAGCCCGCGAGCAGTACTTC.